These 11 T cell receptor beta chains were sequenced from one sample in a study of T cell responses to AZD1222 COVID-19 vaccine. Using immunoSEQ multiplex PCR, the repertoire was profiled, and TCRdb retains in-frame clones only, with some absent. The sample lists 80,000 to 100,000 clones; around 90% were seen once. This sample comprised peripheral blood, obtained on day 0 of AZD1222 vaccination. These receptors were collected from an adult in good health.

This rearrangement joins TRBV7-2 to TRBJ2-1; D ambiguous. The length of the CDR3 is 11 residues. The ends were cut back, 2 bases at V and 7 bases at J, with 3 bases in the middle. In germline, CDR1 is SGHTA, CDR2 FQGNSA. CDR3 sequence (DNA): TGTGCCAGCAGCTTAAGTAATGAGCAGTTCTTC. It encodes CASSLSNEQFF.

This chain uses TRBV9 with TRBJ1-6, with a tentative D call TRBD1 (5 bases). The germline V gene has CDR1 SGDLS and CDR2 YYNGEE. Between the trimmed V and J ends, which lost 3 bases and 6 bases, there was a span of 13 bases. The CDR3 covers 15 residues. Here the CDR3 DNA reads TGTGCCAGCAGCGATTCGCCAGGGAGTAATTCACCCCTCCACTTT. Protein product: CASSDSPGSNSPLHF.

V usage is TRBV6-2 or TRBV6-3 and J usage is TRBJ2-1; D might be TRBD2 (6 bases). The V end lost 5 bases, the J end lost 0 bases, and 11 bases lay between the germline ends. Germline V gene lookup returns CDR1 MNHEY and CDR2 SVGEGT. The CDR3 sequence is 15 residues long. CDR3 DNA: TGTGCCAGCAGTCGGGCGGGACCCTCCTACAATGAGCAGTTCTTC. Protein: CASSRAGPSYNEQFF.

The chain couples TRBV10-3 to TRBJ2-2, with 7 nucleotides matching TRBD2. V shed 4 bases and J 1 base; nucleotides not matched to a gene: 0. CDR1 and CDR2 from the germline V gene are ENHRY and SYGVKD. This CDR3 contains 14 residues. CDR3 loop: CAISASGNTGELFF. The CDR3 bases are TGTGCCATCAGTGCTAGCGGGAACACCGGGGAGCTGTTTTTT.

The V call is TRBV18, the J call TRBJ1-3; 8 positions match TRBD1. Germline loops: CDR1 KGHSH, CDR2 LQKENI. The junction had 3 bases not matched to a gene; V was cut back by 3 bases and J by 5 bases. The CDR3 length is 14 residues. CDR3 sequence reads: CASSPTGGRNTIYF. The CDR3 DNA reads TGTGCCAGCTCACCTACAGGGGGTAGAAACACCATATATTTT.

This chain uses TRBV28 with TRBJ2-1; D may be TRBD1 (9 bases). This CDR3 spans 15 amino acids. V lost 6 bases to trimming and J lost 8 bases, with 20 bases between them. CDR1 and CDR2 from the germline V gene are MDHEN and SYDVKM. Written as DNA, the CDR3 is TGTGCCAGCAGGCAACAGGGGGCGACTAGCGATGAGCAGTTCTTC. Its translation: CASRQQGATSDEQFF.

The rearrangement uses TRBV27 and TRBJ2-1; 8 bases match TRBD2. The V gene end was trimmed by 6 bases and the J gene end by 6 bases; junction bases not matched to a gene: 4. The CDR3 extends over 13 amino acids. CDR1 MNHEY and CDR2 SMNVEV come from the germline V gene (reference sequence). DNA of the CDR3: TGTGCCAGCAGCGCCGGGACTAGCAATGAGCAGTTCTTC. This encodes CASSAGTSNEQFF.

The chain joins TRBV5-6 to TRBJ1-5, with D possibly TRBD1 on 5 matching bases. Trimming took off 3 bases at V and 7 bases at J, with 23 bases between the two ends. Germline V lookup: CDR1 SGHDT, CDR2 YYEEEE. The length of the CDR3 is 17 residues. The CDR3 loop is CASSSKGRLGIEQPQHF. The DNA for the CDR3 is TGTGCCAGCAGCTCAAAGGGGAGGTTAGGGATAGAACAGCCCCAGCATTTT.

The rearrangement joins TRBV28 to TRBJ1-5; tentative D call: TRBD1 (6 bases). Between the trimmed V and J ends, which lost 11 bases and 0 bases, there was a span of 17 bases. Germline V lookup: CDR1 MDHEN, CDR2 SYDVKM. The CDR3 covers 15 residues. The CDR3 DNA is TGTGCCGCCCAAGGACAGAAATATAGCAATCAGCCCCAGCATTTT. Translating it yields CAAQGQKYSNQPQHF.

The genes are TRBV27 and TRBJ2-7, with 9 bases fitting TRBD2. The CDR3 consists of 15 residues. Germline CDR1 reads MNHEY; CDR2 reads SMNVEV (reference sequence). The J segment lost 7 bases and the V segment lost 5 bases, leaving 12 bases of the junction unmatched. Here the CDR3 DNA reads TGTGCCAGCAGTAGACTAGCGGCAGACCTACGTGAGCAGTACTTC. Its translation: CASSRLAADLREQYF.

The CDR3 coding sequence is TGTGCCAGCACCAGACAGGGTATCCACGAGCAGTACTTC. Translating gives CASTRQGIHEQYF. V and J are TRBV12-3 or TRBV12-4 and TRBJ2-7; the match to TRBD1 covers 7 bases. V shed 7 bases, J shed 5 bases, and the junction held 8 bases outside the gene matches. The CDR3 has 13 amino acids.